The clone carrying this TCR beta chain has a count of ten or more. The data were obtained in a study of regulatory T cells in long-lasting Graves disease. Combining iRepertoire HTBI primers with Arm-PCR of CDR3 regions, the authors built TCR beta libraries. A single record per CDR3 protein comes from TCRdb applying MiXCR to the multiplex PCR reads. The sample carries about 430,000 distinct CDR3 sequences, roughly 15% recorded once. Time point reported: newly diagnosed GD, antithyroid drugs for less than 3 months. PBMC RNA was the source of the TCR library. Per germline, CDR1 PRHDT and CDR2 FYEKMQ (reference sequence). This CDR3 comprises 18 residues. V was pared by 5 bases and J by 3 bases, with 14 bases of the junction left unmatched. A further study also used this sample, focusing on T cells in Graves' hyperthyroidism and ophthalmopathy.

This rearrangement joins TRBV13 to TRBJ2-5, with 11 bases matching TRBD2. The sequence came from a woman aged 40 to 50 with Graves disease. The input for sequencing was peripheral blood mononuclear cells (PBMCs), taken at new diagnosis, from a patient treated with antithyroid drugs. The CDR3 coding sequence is TGTGCCAGCAGCCACAGGACTAGCGGGCCATATGAGGAAGAGACCCAGTACTTC. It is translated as CASSHRTSGPYEEETQYF.